A selection of T cell receptor beta chains follows, all from one sample in a study of blood T cell repertoires in COVID-19. Using immunoSEQ multiplex PCR, the repertoire was profiled, and TCRdb retains in-frame clones only, with some absent. The sample holds roughly 300,000 clones, 65% to 90% seen once. The sequencing input was peripheral blood. The origin of the receptors is a human donor in a cohort sampled during active COVID-19. Both conserved end residues are part of each CDR3. The order of the fields is D gene, J gene, CDR3 length, clone size, V gene, CDR3 DNA, CDR3 protein. A D gene is named only where the DNA matches it firmly. Expanded clones get a size class; other rows say once, few or many, or leave the size out.

. | TRBJ1-4 | 14 | few | TRBV6-5 | TGTGCCAGTACCCAGGTGGCCGCGGGGGAAAAACTGTTTTTT | CASTQVAAGEKLFF
. | TRBJ1-2 | 14 | . | TRBV18 | TGTGCCAGCTCTCCCCGGGAAGCTAACTATGGCTACACCTTC | CASSPREANYGYTF
. | TRBJ1-2 | 14 | . | TRBV6-6 | TGTGCCAGCAGTTACGCCGACAGGTTCTTAGGCTACACCTTC | CASSYADRFLGYTF
. | TRBJ1-1 | 15 | . | TRBV18 | TGTGCCAGCTCACCGCAACAGGGATTGAACACTGAAGCTTTCTTT | CASSPQQGLNTEAFF
TRBD1 | TRBJ1-1 | 12 | . | TRBV5-4 | TGTGCCAGCAGCTTGCGACAGGGTGAAGCTTTCTTT | CASSLRQGEAFF
TRBD1 | TRBJ1-4 | 15 | few | TRBV9 | TGTGCCAGCAGCGTAGGGGACAGCCTTAATGAAAAACTGTTTTTT | CASSVGDSLNEKLFF
. | TRBJ1-5 | 14 | . | TRBV7-9 | TGTGCCAGCAGCCCACAGGGACCCAATCAGCCCCAGCATTTT | CASSPQGPNQPQHF
. | TRBJ1-2 | 16 | . | TRBV11-2 | TGTGCCAGCAGCTCCCTGCAGGGAATAAGGAAATATGGCTACACCTTC | CASSSLQGIRKYGYTF
TRBD1 | TRBJ2-7 | 13 | . | TRBV5-6 | TGTGCCAGCAGCTCTTTGACAGGGCACGAGCAGTACTTC | CASSSLTGHEQYF
. | TRBJ2-1 | 15 | . | TRBV28 | TGTGCCAGCAGTTTATGGGGACAAGATTACGATGAGCAGTTCTTC | CASSLWGQDYDEQFF
. | TRBJ1-2 | 14 | . | TRBV9 | TGTGCCAGCAGCCCTTCGTTCGGGAACTATGGCTACACCTTC | CASSPSFGNYGYTF
. | TRBJ1-4 | 13 | once | TRBV27 | TGTGCCAGCAGGGTCCAGGGCAATGAAAAACTGTTTTTT | CASRVQGNEKLFF
TRBD1 | TRBJ2-7 | 16 | . | TRBV7-6 | TGTGCCAGCAGCCGTATCTCGGGACAGGGGGCGGGTGAGCAGTACTTC | CASSRISGQGAGEQYF
. | TRBJ1-6 | 13 | . | TRBV10-2 | TGCGCCAGCTCTCCCCGGGGGGAGTCACCCCTCCACTTT | CASSPRGESPLHF
. | TRBJ1-3 | 16 | . | TRBV7-8 | TGTGCCAGCAGCTTTTTTTCCAAAGTGGCAGGAAACACCATATATTTT | CASSFFSKVAGNTIYF
TRBD1 | TRBJ1-1 | 12 | . | TRBV30 | TGTGCCTGGGGGACAGGGAACACTGAAGCTTTCTTT | CAWGTGNTEAFF
TRBD1 | TRBJ2-3 | 16 | . | TRBV9 | TGTGCCAGCAGCCCGCGACAGGGATGGGGCACAGATACGCAGTATTTT | CASSPRQGWGTDTQYF
. | TRBJ1-6 | 15 | . | TRBV5-1 | TGCGCCAGCAGCCTGGGGAGGGATGGTCATTCACCCCTCCACTTT | CASSLGRDGHSPLHF
. | TRBJ2-3 | 14 | . | TRBV4-1 | TGCGCCAGCAGCCCCTACGTCGGGGCAGATACGCAGTATTTT | CASSPYVGADTQYF
. | TRBJ2-1 | 13 | . | TRBV9 | TGTGCCAGCAGCGACCATTCCGGGGGTGAGCAGTTCTTC | CASSDHSGGEQFF
. | TRBJ1-6 | 13 | few | TRBV6-6 | TGTGCCAGCATAGGACAGTATAATTCACCCCTCCACTTT | CASIGQYNSPLHF
. | TRBJ1-1 | 14 | . | TRBV11-1 | TGTGCCAGCAGCTCCGCGCTGATGGCGGTTGAAGCTTTCTTT | CASSSALMAVEAFF
. | TRBJ2-3 | 15 | few | TRBV19 | TGTGCCAGTAGTAACTCCCTATCAGGGTTAGATACGCAGTATTTT | CASSNSLSGLDTQYF
TRBD1 | TRBJ1-5 | 15 | few | TRBV27 | TGTGCCAGCAGTTTATCCAGCAGGGGGCTTCAGCCCCAGCATTTT | CASSLSSRGLQPQHF
. | TRBJ1-2 | 14 | . | TRBV9 | TGTGCCAGCAGCGTAGTGATGCCGGGGGGTGGCTACACCTTC | CASSVVMPGGGYTF
. | TRBJ1-2 | 15 | . | TRBV4-2 | TGTGCCAGCAGCCAAGTTAGAAGCGATAACTATGGCTACACCTTC | CASSQVRSDNYGYTF
. | TRBJ1-2 | 12 | once | TRBV2 | TGTGCCAGCAGTCGGGACAATTATGGCTACACCTTC | CASSRDNYGYTF